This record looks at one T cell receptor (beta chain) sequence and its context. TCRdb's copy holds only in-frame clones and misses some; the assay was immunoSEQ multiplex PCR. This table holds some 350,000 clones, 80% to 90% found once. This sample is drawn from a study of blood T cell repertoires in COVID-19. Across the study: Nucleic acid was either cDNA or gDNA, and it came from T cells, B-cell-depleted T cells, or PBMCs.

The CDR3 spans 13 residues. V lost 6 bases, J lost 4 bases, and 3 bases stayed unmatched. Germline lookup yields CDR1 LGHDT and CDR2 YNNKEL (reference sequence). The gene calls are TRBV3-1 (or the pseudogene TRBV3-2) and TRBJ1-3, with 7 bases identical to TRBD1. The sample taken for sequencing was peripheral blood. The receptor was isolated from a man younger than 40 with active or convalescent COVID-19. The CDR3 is CASSTDRGNTIYF. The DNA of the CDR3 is TGTGCCAGCAGTACGGACAGGGGAAACACCATATATTTT.